Listed below are T cell receptor beta chains from one sample, sequenced in a study of identical twins. TCRdb fed the 5' RACE reads into MiXCR, producing one record per CDR3 protein. The sample holds approximately 94,000 distinct CDR3 sequences; 4.5% to 6.5% are singletons and the top ten take approximately 12%. Sequenced material: memory T cells sorted from blood. These receptors were taken from a woman aged 45 to 65 in good health. Both conserved end residues are part of each CDR3. Each record gives: V gene, clone size, D gene, J gene, CDR3 protein, CDR3 DNA. D genes are given only for firm matches. Only some rows state a clone size, as once, few, many or a class for expanded clones.

>TRBV11-1|NA|NA|TRBJ1-1
CASSLGVGLGTEAFF
TGTGCCAGCAGCTTGGGCGTAGGTTTGGGCACTGAAGCTTTCTTT
>TRBV19|many|NA|TRBJ2-1
CASGDEMGYNEQFF
TGTGCCAGTGGGGACGAGATGGGCTACAATGAGCAGTTCTTC
>TRBV29-1|many|TRBD2|TRBJ2-3
CSVGTSGKADTQYF
TGCAGCGTAGGGACTAGCGGGAAGGCAGATACGCAGTATTTT
>TRBV12-3/TRBV12-4|many|NA|TRBJ1-6
CASRTRAENSPLHF
TGTGCCAGCAGAACCCGGGCCGAAAATTCACCCCTCCACTTT
>TRBV7-2|many|NA|TRBJ2-2
CASSLDRSRTGELFF
TGTGCCAGCAGCTTAGATCGGTCCCGTACCGGGGAGCTGTTTTTT
>TRBV3-1|many|NA|TRBJ2-2
CASSQGVSVGAGELFF
TGTGCCAGCAGCCAAGGAGTCAGCGTGGGTGCCGGGGAGCTGTTTTTT
>TRBV29-1|many|NA|TRBJ2-2
CSVFHSLNTGELFF
TGCAGCGTTTTTCACAGCCTGAACACCGGGGAGCTGTTTTTT
>TRBV11-2|few|TRBD1|TRBJ2-3
CASSGKGGLSTDTQYF
TGTGCCAGCAGCGGCAAAGGGGGCCTAAGCACAGATACGCAGTATTTT
>TRBV12-3/TRBV12-4|many|NA|TRBJ2-7
CASSLGRRVGSYEQYF
TGTGCCAGCAGTTTGGGGCGGAGGGTAGGGTCCTACGAGCAGTACTTC
>TRBV20-1|many|TRBD1|TRBJ1-2
CSALTGGAGGYTF
TGCAGTGCACTCACAGGGGGCGCTGGTGGCTACACCTTC
>TRBV9|many|TRBD1|TRBJ1-4
CASSRTGINEKLFF
TGTGCCAGCAGCAGGACAGGGATCAATGAAAAACTGTTTTTT
>TRBV7-9|few|TRBD2|TRBJ2-3
CASSLAVLAGGDTQYF
TGTGCCAGCAGCTTAGCGGTACTAGCGGGAGGAGATACGCAGTATTTT
>TRBV18|NA|NA|TRBJ1-5
CASSPSGDGKPQHF
TGTGCCAGCTCACCTTCGGGGGATGGCAAGCCCCAGCATTTT
>TRBV7-2|few|TRBD1|TRBJ1-5
CASTPGQGNSFQHF
TGTGCCAGCACACCGGGACAGGGGAATAGTTTCCAGCATTTT
>TRBV5-1|many|TRBD2|TRBJ2-2
CASSLAPAGTSENTGELFF
TGCGCCAGCAGCTTGGCCCCCGCCGGGACTAGTGAGAACACCGGGGAGCTGTTTTTT